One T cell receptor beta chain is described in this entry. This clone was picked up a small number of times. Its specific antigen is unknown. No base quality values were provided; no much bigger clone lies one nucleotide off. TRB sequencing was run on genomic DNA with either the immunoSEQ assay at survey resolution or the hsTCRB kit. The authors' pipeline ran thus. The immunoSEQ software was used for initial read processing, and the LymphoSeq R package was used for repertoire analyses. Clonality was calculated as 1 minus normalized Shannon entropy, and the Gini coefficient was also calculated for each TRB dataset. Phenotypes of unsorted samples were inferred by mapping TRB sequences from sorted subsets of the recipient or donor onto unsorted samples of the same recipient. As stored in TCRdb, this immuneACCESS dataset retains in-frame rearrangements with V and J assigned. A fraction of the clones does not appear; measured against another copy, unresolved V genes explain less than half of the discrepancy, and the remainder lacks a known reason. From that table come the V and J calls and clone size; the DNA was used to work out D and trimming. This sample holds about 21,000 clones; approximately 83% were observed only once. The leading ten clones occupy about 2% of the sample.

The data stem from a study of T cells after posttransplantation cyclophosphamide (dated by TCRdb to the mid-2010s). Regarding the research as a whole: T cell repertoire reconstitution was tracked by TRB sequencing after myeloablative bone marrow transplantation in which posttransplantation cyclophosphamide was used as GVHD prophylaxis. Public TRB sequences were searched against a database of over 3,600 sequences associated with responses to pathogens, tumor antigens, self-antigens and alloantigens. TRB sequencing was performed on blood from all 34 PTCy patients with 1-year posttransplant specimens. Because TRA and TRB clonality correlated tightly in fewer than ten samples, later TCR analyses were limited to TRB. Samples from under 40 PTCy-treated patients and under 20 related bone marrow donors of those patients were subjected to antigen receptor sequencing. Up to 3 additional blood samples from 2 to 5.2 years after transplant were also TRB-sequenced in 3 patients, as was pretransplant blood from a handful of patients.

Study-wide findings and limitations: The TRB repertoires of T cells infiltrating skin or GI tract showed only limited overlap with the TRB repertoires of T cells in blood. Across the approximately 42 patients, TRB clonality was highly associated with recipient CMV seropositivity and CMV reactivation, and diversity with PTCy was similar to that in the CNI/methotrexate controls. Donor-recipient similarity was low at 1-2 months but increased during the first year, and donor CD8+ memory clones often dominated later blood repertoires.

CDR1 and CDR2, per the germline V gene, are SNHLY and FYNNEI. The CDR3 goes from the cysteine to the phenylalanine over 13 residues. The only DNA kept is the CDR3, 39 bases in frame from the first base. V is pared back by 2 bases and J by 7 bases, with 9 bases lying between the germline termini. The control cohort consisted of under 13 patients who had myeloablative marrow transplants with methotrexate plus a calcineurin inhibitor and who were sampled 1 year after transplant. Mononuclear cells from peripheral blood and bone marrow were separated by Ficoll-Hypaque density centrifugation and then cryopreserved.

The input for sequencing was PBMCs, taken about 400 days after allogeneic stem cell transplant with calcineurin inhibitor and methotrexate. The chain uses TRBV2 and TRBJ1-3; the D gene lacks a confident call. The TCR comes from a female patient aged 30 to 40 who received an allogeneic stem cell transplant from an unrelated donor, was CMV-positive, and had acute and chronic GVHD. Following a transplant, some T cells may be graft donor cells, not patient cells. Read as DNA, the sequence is TGTGCCAGCAGTGAATTCGCGGGTAACACCATATATTTT. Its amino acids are CASSEFAGNTIYF.